The source of this T cell receptor (beta chain) is a study of T cell responses to AZD1222 COVID-19 vaccine listed by TCRdb under 2021. With regard to the full study: TCR sequencing was performed for roughly 240 trial participants, of whom around 200 were given two doses of AZD1222 and approximately 25 were given two doses of MenACWY control vaccine. Enrollment into the trials was organized by age into subgroups of 18-55, 56-69 and 70-plus years, and those subgroups contained about 160, 30 and 59 TCR-sequenced participants, respectively. What the authors observed across the whole study: In the small 56-69-year group, the increase in depth fell short of significance, most likely because of low power. Conclusions about previously exposed vaccinees were limited because only a handful of AZD1222 recipients were SARS-CoV-2 seropositive at baseline. A significant rise in spike-specific TCR breadth and depth was observed after two AZD1222 doses relative to day 0 and relative to MenACWY recipients. Because no day 14 peak-response samples were available, repertoires were characterized only after the peak T cell response. Nearly half of unique spike-specific TCRs reportedly recognized epitopes outside regions mutated in the B.1.351 and B.1.1.7 variants. Participants were mostly white British, with more females than males. The authors suggested clonal diversity may have been underestimated. CD4 TCRs associated with the vaccine covered the entire spike protein, and the dominant responses were in regions 160-218 and 743-854.

Details on this clone: Its antigen specificity is not known. Base qualities are not at hand, and no much larger clone is one base apart.

Based on the germline V gene (reference sequence), the CDR1 and CDR2 sequences are MNHNY and SVGAGI. The junction shows trimming of 2 bases on V and 2 bases on J, plus 4 bases between the germline ends. The CDR3 contains 13 residues, cysteine and phenylalanine counted. Only the CDR3 DNA is retained, 39 bases long and in frame from the first base. The CDR3 regions of human TCRbeta chains were analyzed by immunosequencing. On the study's bioinformatics: Repertoire TCRs were checked for matches against a reference library of SARS-CoV-2-specific TCRs that had been generated using the MIRA antigen-specificity platform. Breadth was defined as the fraction of unique TCRs that were SARS-CoV-2-associated, and depth was defined as the fraction of total T cells that were SARS-CoV-2-associated. Using the MIRA data, every spike-specific TCR was mapped to the spike region that the TCR reacted to and assigned to either a CD4 or a CD8 class. Log10-transformed breadth and depth values were compared by one-way ANOVA with Sidak's multiple comparisons tests. What TCRdb holds here is the immuneACCESS table cut down to in-frame rearrangements. Part of the clones is not present; checked against another copy, under half of the missing clones reflect an unresolved V gene, and the others are unexplained. That table furnishes V, J and clone size, whereas the DNA furnished D and trimming. In all, the sample holds 150,000 to 200,000 clones, and about 91% of those were seen once. The ten largest make up roughly 4.5% of the sample.

The sample's time point label is to be understood as: baseline before first vaccination. The treatment or condition tag for this specimen amounts to: meningococcal conjugate vaccine given as trial control. The vaccinee samples were drawn from two UK trials, COV001 and COV002, one of which was a single-blind randomized controlled phase 2/3 trial testing AZD1222 (ChAdOx1 nCoV-19) in healthy adults. For TCRbeta chain sequencing, PBMC samples were collected from trial participants at day 0 and at day 28 after the second dose. The chain is encoded by TRBV6-6 joined to TRBJ1-5; no D gene can be assigned with confidence. The TCR was taken from an adult in good health. Material: peripheral blood, obtained on day 0 of MenACWY control vaccination. The CDR3 protein sequence reads: CASSYQGNQPQHF. The DNA sequence reads TGTGCCAGCAGTTACCAGGGCAATCAGCCCCAGCATTTT.